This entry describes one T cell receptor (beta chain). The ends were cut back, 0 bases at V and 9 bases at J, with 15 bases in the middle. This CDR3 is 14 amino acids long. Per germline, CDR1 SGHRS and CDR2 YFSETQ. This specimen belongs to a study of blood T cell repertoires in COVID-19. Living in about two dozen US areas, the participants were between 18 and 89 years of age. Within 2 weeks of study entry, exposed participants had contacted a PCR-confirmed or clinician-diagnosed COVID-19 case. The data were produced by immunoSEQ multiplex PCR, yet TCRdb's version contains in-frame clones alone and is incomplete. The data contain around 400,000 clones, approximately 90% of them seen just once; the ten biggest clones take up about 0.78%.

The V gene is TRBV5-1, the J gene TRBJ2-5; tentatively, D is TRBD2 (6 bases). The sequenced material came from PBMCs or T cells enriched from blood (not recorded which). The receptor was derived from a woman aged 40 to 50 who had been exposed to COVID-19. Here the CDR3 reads CASSLGKGWGAQYF. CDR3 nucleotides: TGCGCCAGCAGCTTGGGAAAGGGCTGGGGGGCCCAGTACTTC.